Listed here is a single TCR beta chain. The data derive from a study of T cell responses to AZD1222 COVID-19 vaccine. Assay used: immunoSEQ multiplex PCR; TCRdb lists only in-frame clones, some missing. The repertoire holds around 260,000 clones, with 90% to 95% as singletons. This clonotype was obtained from an adult in good health. Here the sequenced sample was peripheral blood, taken on day 0 of AZD1222 vaccination.

CDR3 amino acids: CASSLAPNTGELFF. CDR3 nucleotide sequence: TGTGCCAGCAGCTTGGCCCCGAACACCGGGGAGCTGTTTTTT. The V call is TRBV5-6, the J call TRBJ2-2, with no clear D. The V gene lost 0 bases and the J gene lost 0 bases, with 3 bases spanning the gap. The CDR3 extends over 14 amino acids. CDR1 and CDR2 from the germline V gene are SGHDT and YYEEEE.